This TCR beta chain appears in the sequencing data of a study of regulatory T cells in long-lasting Graves disease. Time point given: newly diagnosed GD, antithyroid drugs for less than 3 months. Construction of the TCR library relied on RNA isolated from PBMCs. Per germline, CDR1 GTSNPN and CDR2 SVGIG (reference sequence). The J segment lost 1 base and the V segment lost 1 base, leaving 4 bases of the junction unmatched. The CDR3 has 15 amino acids. Construction of TCR beta libraries relied on iRepertoire HTBI primers and on Arm-PCR targeting CDR3 regions. One entry per CDR3 protein results from TCRdb running MiXCR on the multiplex PCR reads. Of some 500,000 distinct CDR3 sequences listed, approximately 16% are singletons. This sample also belongs to another study, concerning T cells in Graves' hyperthyroidism and ophthalmopathy.

This sequence originates from a woman aged 35-65 years with Graves disease. Sequences were derived from peripheral blood mononuclear cells (PBMCs), sampled at new diagnosis, from a patient treated with antithyroid drugs. The V call is TRBV30, the J call TRBJ1-5; 7 bases line up with TRBD1. CDR3 amino acids: CAWSGLTGSNQPQHF. In DNA, the CDR3 is TGTGCCTGGAGTGGGCTGACAGGGAGCAATCAGCCCCAGCATTTT.